This entry concerns a single T cell receptor (beta chain). The clone's antigen remains unknown. No qualities accompany the bases; no much larger clone lies one base away. The sample belongs to a study of blood T cell repertoires in COVID-19 (dated by TCRdb to the early 2020s). Regarding the complete study: The collaborator samples originated in the United States, Italy and Spain and spanned the acute and convalescent phases of COVID-19. Samples were obtained from the ongoing ImmuneRACE study (first 160 participants) and from roughly 1,300 subjects provided by 6 global collaborators. The sample metadata nearly always contained a de-identified subject ID, COVID-19 status, age in years and sex. The repertoires were released in a freely available public database intended as a resource for research on the immune response to SARS-CoV-2. Where available, HLA class I and class II types were obtained from metadata supplied by the sample provider rather than from assay-based typing. The material from the prospective study consisted of cDNA or gDNA derived from T cells, B-cell-depleted T cells, or PBMCs. Subjects who had been exposed to COVID-19, were actively infected with it, or had recovered from it provided the deeply sampled blood TCRbeta repertoires that made up the dataset.

Whole blood was collected in K2EDTA tubes by collaborating institutions according to the institutions' own protocols. For TCRbeta analysis, collaborators shipped samples in one of three forms: frozen whole blood, isolated PBMCs, or DNA extracted from either of those sample types. Results the study describes overall, beyond this receptor: The amount of clinical and demographic metadata varied by source and participant and was provided uncurated.

The immunoSEQ Assay, a bias-controlled multiplex PCR, was used to amplify TCRbeta CDR3 regions from genomic DNA. In the authors' own workflow: The number of nucleated cells in each sample was estimated by amplification of reference gene primers within the assay. To quantify the absolute abundance of each unique TCRbeta CDR3 rearrangement, sequence reads were collapsed and filtered. For each sample, productive Simpson clonality was calculated by taking the square root of Simpson's diversity index across productive rearrangements. Not all clones reach the TCRdb copy of this immuneACCESS table, which keeps in-frame sequences only. Checked studies attribute under half of the gap to unresolved V genes and leave the rest unexplained. That table gives V, J and clone size, and the DNA gave D and trimming. The sample table lists more than 70,000 clones, around 90% of them with a count of one. Less than 0.85% of the sample belongs to the ten largest clones.

The CDR3 numbers 14 residues from cysteine through phenylalanine. Left in the record is the CDR3 DNA by itself, 42 bases read in frame from the first base. CDR1 and CDR2 are read off the germline V gene as MNHEY and SVGAGI. V sheds 6 bases and J sheds 5 bases, leaving 15 bases between their ends. The specimen was peripheral blood. The sequence was obtained from a woman of 80 years or more with acute or convalescent COVID-19. The chain links TRBV6-5 with TRBJ2-3; a weak D assignment points to TRBD1 (6 bases agree). The CDR3 protein is CASRRQVLEDTQYF. The nucleotide sequence is given as TGTGCCAGCAGACGACAGGTGTTGGAAGATACGCAGTATTTT.